This record concerns one TCR beta chain sequence. The CDR3 runs to 13 residues. In germline, CDR1 is LNHNV, CDR2 YYDKDF (reference sequence). V lost 8 bases and J lost 0, with 11 bases in between. This was the immunoSEQ v3 assay. Sequencing used immunoSEQ multiplex PCR; TCRdb keeps in-frame clones, though not all of them. The sample lists approximately 50,000 clones; 79% were seen once. Time point: pre-treatment sample, taken before nivolumab and TIL therapy. These data come from a study of TIL therapy for anti-PD-1-resistant metastatic lung cancer. This chain joins TRBV15 and TRBJ2-7, with unresolved D. This TCR derives from a man between 65 and 80 years old with non-small cell lung cancer. The material was blood, obtained at baseline. CDR3 in DNA: TGTGCCACCTCAACATCTAACTCCTACGAGCAGTACTTC. It translates to CATSTSNSYEQYF.